This entry concerns a single T cell receptor beta chain. The sample originates from a study of T cell responses to AZD1222 COVID-19 vaccine. Sequencing used immunoSEQ multiplex PCR; TCRdb keeps in-frame clones, though not all of them. Among 250,000 or so clones listed, more than 80% were seen once. This clonotype was sampled from an adult in good health. The sample consisted of peripheral blood, taken on day 0 of AZD1222 vaccination.

This CDR3 reads CASSMAGSLNQPQHF. The DNA of the CDR3 is TGTGCCAGCAGTATGGCTGGGAGCCTCAATCAGCCCCAGCATTTT. The chain joins TRBV28 to TRBJ1-5; D remains ambiguous. Trimming took 5 bases from V and 3 from J, leaving 14 bases between them. Germline loops: CDR1 MDHEN, CDR2 SYDVKM. The CDR3 spans 15 residues.